This note documents a single TCR beta chain sequence. Between the trimmed V and J ends, which lost 6 bases and 0 bases, there was a span of 11 bases. The CDR3 runs 15 residues. CDR1 and CDR2 from the germline V gene are MDHEN and SYDVKM. These data originate in a study of blood T cell repertoires in COVID-19. Method: immunoSEQ multiplex PCR; TCRdb's copy keeps in-frame clones and lacks some. The sample has fewer than 250,000 clones; roughly nine tenths are singletons. The chain has TRBV28 and TRBJ2-2; TRBD1 might be the D (6 bases). The sequenced sample was peripheral blood. The receptor was derived from a woman in her 70s with acute or convalescent COVID-19. The CDR3 DNA reads TGTGCCAGCAGGTTGACAGGTTCGAACACCGGGGAGCTGTTTTTT. Its protein product is CASRLTGSNTGELFF. Full variable domain (remainder filled in from reference TRBV28 and TRBJ2-2): DVKVTQSSRYLVKRTGEKVFLECVQDMDHENMFWYRQDPGLGLRLIYFSYDVKMKEKGDIPEGYSVSREKKERFSLILESASTNQTSMYLCASRLTGSNTGELFFGEGSRLTVL.